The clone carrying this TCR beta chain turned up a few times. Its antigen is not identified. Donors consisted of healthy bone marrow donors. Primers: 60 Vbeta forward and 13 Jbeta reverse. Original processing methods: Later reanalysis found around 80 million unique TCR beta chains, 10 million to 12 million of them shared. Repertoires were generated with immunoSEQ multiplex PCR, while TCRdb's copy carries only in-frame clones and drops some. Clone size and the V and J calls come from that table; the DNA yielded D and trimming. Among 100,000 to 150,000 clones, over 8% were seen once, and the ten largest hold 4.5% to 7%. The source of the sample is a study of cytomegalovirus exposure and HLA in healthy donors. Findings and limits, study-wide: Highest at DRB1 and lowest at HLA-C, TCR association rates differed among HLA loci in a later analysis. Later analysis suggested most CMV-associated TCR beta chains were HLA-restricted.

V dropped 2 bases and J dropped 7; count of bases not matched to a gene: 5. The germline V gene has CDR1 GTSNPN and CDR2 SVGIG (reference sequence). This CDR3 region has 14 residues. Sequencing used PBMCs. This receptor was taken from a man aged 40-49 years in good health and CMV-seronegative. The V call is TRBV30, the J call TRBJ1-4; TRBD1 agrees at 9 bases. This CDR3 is CAWSRDRVGEKLFF. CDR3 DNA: TGTGCCTGGAGTCGGGACAGGGTCGGTGAAAAACTGTTTTTT.